This is a list of T cell receptor beta chains from one sample in a study of T cells in Graves' hyperthyroidism and ophthalmopathy. In TCRdb, the multiplex PCR reads were re-called with MiXCR into one record per CDR3 protein. This sample has under 400,000 distinct CDR3 sequences, with around a sixth found just once. The material sequenced was blood. Receptors were obtained from a woman in her forties or fifties with Graves' hyperthyroidism. The CDR3 runs from the conserved cysteine through the conserved F or W. D genes are given only for firm matches. The size field is filled for only some rows; it gives once, few, many or a size class.

j_gene	v_gene	abundance	d_gene	CDR3aa	CDR3nt
TRBJ1-1	TRBV20-1	-	TRBD1	CSARGGQGGEAFF	TGCAGTGCTAGGGGCGGACAGGGGGGTGAAGCTTTCTTT
TRBJ2-1	TRBV6-2/TRBV6-3	once	-	CASSYTKPGRDEQFF	TGTGCCAGCAGTTACACAAAACCGGGACGGGATGAGCAGTTCTTC
TRBJ1-5	TRBV2	many	-	CASSGSGNSNQPQHF	TGTGCCAGCAGTGGTTCAGGGAACTCCAATCAGCCCCAGCATTTT
TRBJ1-1	TRBV29-1	many	-	CSLGGTEAFF	TGCAGCCTCGGCGGCACTGAAGCTTTCTTT
TRBJ2-1	TRBV5-4	-	TRBD2	CASSDLAGTSGSDEQFF	TGTGCCAGCAGCGACCTAGCCGGGACTAGCGGGAGCGATGAGCAGTTCTTC
TRBJ1-1	TRBV10-3	many	TRBD1	CAISRGDRGAEAFF	TGTGCCATCAGTCGAGGAGACAGGGGTGCTGAAGCTTTCTTT
TRBJ1-1	TRBV5-1	-	TRBD1	CASSWTGTQNTEAFF	TGCGCCAGCAGCTGGACAGGGACGCAGAACACTGAAGCTTTCTTT
TRBJ2-4	TRBV5-1	few	TRBD2	CASSAGGHKNIQYF	TGCGCCAGCAGCGCGGGGGGACATAAAAACATTCAGTACTTC
TRBJ2-7	TRBV3-1	-	TRBD1	CASSQVDGQGSEQYF	TGTGCCAGCAGCCAAGTAGACGGACAGGGTAGCGAGCAGTACTTC
TRBJ1-1	TRBV5-1	-	-	CASSRTELNTEAFF	TGTGCCAGCAGCCGCACGGAGCTGAACACTGAAGCTTTCTTT
TRBJ1-3	TRBV12-3/TRBV12-4	-	-	CASSWDSGNTIYF	TGTGCCAGCAGTTGGGACTCTGGAAACACCATATATTTT
TRBJ2-5	TRBV18	-	TRBD1	CASSPPGQRQETQYF	TGTGCCAGCTCACCCCCGGGACAGAGACAAGAGACCCAGTACTTC
TRBJ2-3	TRBV20-1	many	TRBD2	CSARISGSVGTQYF	TGCAGTGCTAGAATTAGCGGGAGCGTAGGTACGCAGTATTTT
TRBJ1-1	TRBV5-1	-	-	CASSLFPGMNTEAFF	TGCGCCAGCAGCTTGTTCCCAGGCATGAACACTGAAGCTTTCTTT
TRBJ2-2	TRBV7-2	few	-	CASSFGPPENTGELFF	TGTGCCAGCAGCTTCGGACCCCCCGAGAACACCGGGGAGCTGTTTTTT
TRBJ2-1	TRBV30	few	TRBD2	CAWSVGAGPNEQFF	TGTGCCTGGAGTGTCGGAGCGGGACCCAATGAGCAGTTCTTC
TRBJ1-1	TRBV7-9	few	-	CASSSAQGRNTEAFF	TGTGCCAGCAGTTCAGCCCAGGGGAGGAACACTGAAGCTTTCTTT
TRBJ1-1	TRBV27	few	TRBD1	CASSPGTGAPAFF	TGTGCCAGCAGCCCTGGGACAGGGGCTCCGGCTTTCTTT
TRBJ1-2	TRBV28	many	TRBD1	CASSIHADGQGLDGYTF	TGTGCCAGCAGTATACACGCCGACGGACAGGGCCTGGATGGCTACACCTTC
TRBJ2-5	TRBV28	many	-	CASSLWDSQETQYF	TGTGCCAGCAGTTTATGGGACAGCCAAGAGACCCAGTACTTC
TRBJ1-2	TRBV12-3/TRBV12-4	many	-	CASSYSVYSGYTF	TGTGCCAGCAGTTACTCAGTGTACAGTGGCTACACCTTC
TRBJ2-3	TRBV6-5	many	TRBD2	CASSSNLAGSTDTQYF	TGTGCCAGCAGTTCGAATCTAGCGGGGAGCACAGATACGCAGTATTTT
TRBJ1-5	TRBV28	few	-	CASSFIENSNQPQHF	TGTGCCAGCAGTTTTATTGAAAATAGCAATCAGCCCCAGCATTTT
TRBJ2-6	TRBV5-1	many	-	CASSLGPTSGANVLTF	TGCGCCAGCAGCTTGGGCCCTACCTCTGGGGCCAACGTCCTGACTTTC
TRBJ2-7	TRBV20-1	many	-	CSARADGRVPYEQYF	TGCAGTGCTAGAGCTGATGGGCGGGTCCCCTACGAGCAGTACTTC
TRBJ2-3	TRBV5-1	-	-	CASSPDRLTDTQYF	TGCGCCAGCAGCCCGGACAGACTCACAGATACGCAGTATTTT
TRBJ1-4	TRBV7-2	many	-	CASSLDSEAAAGEKLFF	TGTGCCAGCAGCTTAGACTCGGAGGCGGCCGCCGGGGAAAAACTGTTTTTT
TRBJ2-2	TRBV10-3	-	TRBD2	CAISFGLAGDGQTGELFF	TGTGCCATCAGTTTCGGTCTAGCGGGGGATGGGCAGACCGGGGAGCTGTTTTTT
TRBJ2-6	TRBV27	few	-	CASTPPSGANVLTF	TGTGCCAGCACTCCCCCCTCTGGGGCCAACGTCCTGACTTTC
TRBJ2-2	TRBV7-3	-	-	CASSAAPGAQGAGELFF	TGTGCCAGCAGCGCCGCCCCGGGGGCGCAAGGAGCCGGGGAGCTGTTTTTT